This T cell receptor (beta chain) is from a study of Tregs in tolerant kidney transplant recipients. TCRdb's copy holds only in-frame clones and misses some; the assay was immunoSEQ multiplex PCR. The sample yields around 78,000 clones, roughly 90% seen once. This clone was counted only a few times. What it binds is not known. Regulatory T cells were sorted from thawed PBMCs rested overnight at 37°C with around 190 IU/ml IL-2. Overall study results and limits: In tolerant patients, donor-specific Tregs outgrew total Tregs, suggesting antigen-driven expansion. Validation in larger populations is needed because few patients were studied. Expanding Tregs on activated donor B cells appeared to best identify donor-specific TCRbeta clones.

Trimming removed 6 bases from V and 14 bases from J; junction bases left unmatched: 15. CDR1 and CDR2 (germline): MDHEN, SYDVKM. The CDR3 runs to 15 residues. The chain recombines TRBV28 with TRBJ2-1, with 11 positions matching TRBD2. This clonotype was sampled from a human donor who received a combined kidney and bone marrow transplant. Sample: Tregs from blood, taken before the transplant. The CDR3 reads CASSETGTSGFVEFF. As DNA, the CDR3 is TGTGCCAGCAGCGAGACCGGGACTAGCGGATTCGTTGAGTTCTTC.